This T cell receptor beta chain was obtained from a study of cytomegalovirus exposure and HLA in healthy donors. Across the study: Out of 300 to 500 genotyped donors, 81% belonged to the Caucasian-associated ancestry cluster.

Points from the study as a whole: Confirmation was obtained in vitro that a few CMV-associated chains are specific for CMV antigens.

A remark on this clone: Its antigen is unknown.

The CDR3 has 16 amino acids. Looked up from germline, CDR1 is SGHNT and CDR2 is YYREEE (reference sequence). Trimming removed 4 bases from V and 2 bases from J; junction bases left unmatched: 6. This cohort consisted of healthy bone marrow donors. Primers: 60 Vbeta forward and 13 Jbeta reverse. The table came from immunoSEQ multiplex PCR; TCRdb's copy has only in-frame clones and leaves some out. The sample records about 160,000 clones, about four fifths being singletons. The rearrangement links TRBV5-4 to TRBJ2-3, with 11 bases identical to TRBD2. Sequencing used PBMCs. This receptor was taken from a man aged 25-40 years in good health and CMV-seronegative. This CDR3 reads CASSLGTSGLTDTQYF. In nucleotides, the CDR3 is TGTGCCAGCAGCCTGGGGACTAGCGGTCTCACAGATACGCAGTATTTT.